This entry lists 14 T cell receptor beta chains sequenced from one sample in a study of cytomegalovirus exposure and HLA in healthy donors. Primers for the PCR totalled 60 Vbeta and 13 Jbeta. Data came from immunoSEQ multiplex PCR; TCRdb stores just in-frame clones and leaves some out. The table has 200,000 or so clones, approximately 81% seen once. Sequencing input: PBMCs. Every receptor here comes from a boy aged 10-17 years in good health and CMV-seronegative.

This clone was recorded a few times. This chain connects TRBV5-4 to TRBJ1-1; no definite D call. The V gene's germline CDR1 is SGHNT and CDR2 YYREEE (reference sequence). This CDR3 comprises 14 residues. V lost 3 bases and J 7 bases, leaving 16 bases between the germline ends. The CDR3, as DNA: TGTGCCAGCAGCTCTTGGACGGGGTTGGGTGAAGCTTTCTTT. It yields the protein CASSSWTGLGEAFF. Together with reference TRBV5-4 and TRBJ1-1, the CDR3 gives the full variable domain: ETGVTQSPTHLIKTRGQQVTLRCSSQSGHNTVSWYQQALGQGPQFIFQYYREEENGRGNFPPRFSGLQFPNYSSELNVNALELDDSALYLCASSSWTGLGEAFFGQGTRLTVV.

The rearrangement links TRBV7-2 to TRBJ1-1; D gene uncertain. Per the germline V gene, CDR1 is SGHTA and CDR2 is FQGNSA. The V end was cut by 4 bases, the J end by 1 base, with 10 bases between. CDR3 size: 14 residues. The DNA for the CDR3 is TGTGCCAGCAGCTCCATCTACCCGAACACTGAAGCTTTCTTT. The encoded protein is CASSSIYPNTEAFF.

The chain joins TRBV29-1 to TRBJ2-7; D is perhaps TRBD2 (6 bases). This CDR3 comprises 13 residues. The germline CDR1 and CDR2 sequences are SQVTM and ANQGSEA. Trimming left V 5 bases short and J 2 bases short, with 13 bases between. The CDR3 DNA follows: TGCAGCGTTTTGGATCTAGCGACCTACGAGCAGTACTTC. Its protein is CSVLDLATYEQYF.

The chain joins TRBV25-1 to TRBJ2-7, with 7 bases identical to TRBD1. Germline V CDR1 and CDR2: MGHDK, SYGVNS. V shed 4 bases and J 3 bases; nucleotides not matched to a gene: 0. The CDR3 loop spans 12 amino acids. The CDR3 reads CASSGTGYEQYF. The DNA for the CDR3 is TGTGCCAGCAGTGGGACAGGCTACGAGCAGTACTTC.

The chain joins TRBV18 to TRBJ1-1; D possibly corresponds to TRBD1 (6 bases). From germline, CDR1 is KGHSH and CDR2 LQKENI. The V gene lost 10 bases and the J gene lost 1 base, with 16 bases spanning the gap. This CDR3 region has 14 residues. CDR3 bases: TGTGCCACCGTGGGGGCGAGGGGGAACACTGAAGCTTTCTTT. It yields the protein CATVGARGNTEAFF.

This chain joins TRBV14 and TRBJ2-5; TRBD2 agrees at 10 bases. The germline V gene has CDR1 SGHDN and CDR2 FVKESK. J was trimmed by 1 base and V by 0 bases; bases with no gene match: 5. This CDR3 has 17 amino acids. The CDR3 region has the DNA TGTGCCAGCAGCCAAGATCAGGCTAGCGGGGGCCAAGAGACCCAGTACTTC. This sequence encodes CASSQDQASGGQETQYF.

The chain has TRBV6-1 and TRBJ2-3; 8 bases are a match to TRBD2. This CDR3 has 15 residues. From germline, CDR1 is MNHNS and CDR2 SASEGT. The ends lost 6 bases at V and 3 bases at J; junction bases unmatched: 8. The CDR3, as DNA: TGTGCCAGCAGCGCCCTAGCGGGTGAGACAGATACGCAGTATTTT. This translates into CASSALAGETDTQYF.

CDR3 region: CASSPTGSPYEQYF. CDR3 sequence (DNA): TGTGCCAGCAGCCCGACAGGGTCCCCTTACGAGCAGTACTTC. The chain has TRBV7-3 and TRBJ2-7; 7 bases are shared with TRBD1. CDR3 length: 14 amino acids. The germline CDR1 and CDR2 sequences are SGHTA and FQGTGA. V lost 5 bases to trimming and J lost 4 bases; unmatched junction nucleotides: 8.

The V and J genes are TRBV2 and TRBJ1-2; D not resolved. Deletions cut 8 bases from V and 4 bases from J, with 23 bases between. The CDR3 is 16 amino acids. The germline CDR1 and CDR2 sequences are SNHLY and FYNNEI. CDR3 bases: TGTGCCAGCCCGGAACGAAGGCAGGCAGCCTCCTATGGCTACACCTTC. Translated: CASPERRQAASYGYTF.

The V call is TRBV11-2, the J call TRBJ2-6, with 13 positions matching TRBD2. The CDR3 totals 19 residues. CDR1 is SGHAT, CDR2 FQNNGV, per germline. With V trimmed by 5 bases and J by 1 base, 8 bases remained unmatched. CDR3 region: CASSPGTSGIMSGANVLTF. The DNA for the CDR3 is TGTGCCAGCAGCCCCGGGACTAGCGGGATCATGTCTGGGGCCAACGTCCTGACTTTC.

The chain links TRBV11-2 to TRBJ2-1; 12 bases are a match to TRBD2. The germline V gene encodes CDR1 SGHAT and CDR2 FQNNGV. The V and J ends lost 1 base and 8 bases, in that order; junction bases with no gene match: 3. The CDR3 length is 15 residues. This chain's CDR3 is CASSLALAGGHEQFF. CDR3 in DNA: TGTGCCAGCAGCTTAGCGCTAGCGGGGGGGCATGAGCAGTTCTTC.

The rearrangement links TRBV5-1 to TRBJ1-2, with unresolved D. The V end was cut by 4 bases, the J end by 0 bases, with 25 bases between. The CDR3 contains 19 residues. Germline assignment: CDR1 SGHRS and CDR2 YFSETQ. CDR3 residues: CASSNGLGSPSPSNYGYTF. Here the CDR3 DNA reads TGCGCCAGCAGCAACGGGCTAGGGAGCCCCTCTCCTTCTAACTATGGCTACACCTTC.

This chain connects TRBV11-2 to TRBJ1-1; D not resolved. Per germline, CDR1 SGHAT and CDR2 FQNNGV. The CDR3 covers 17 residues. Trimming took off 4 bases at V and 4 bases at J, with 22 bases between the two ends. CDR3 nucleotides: TGTGCCAGCAGCTCCGGTGAACCCGTTAGGCGAGGCACTGAAGCTTTCTTT. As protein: CASSSGEPVRRGTEAFF.

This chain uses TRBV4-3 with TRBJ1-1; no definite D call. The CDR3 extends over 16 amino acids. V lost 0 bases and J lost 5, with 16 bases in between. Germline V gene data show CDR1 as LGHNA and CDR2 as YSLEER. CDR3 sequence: CASSQDGLRAGTEAFF. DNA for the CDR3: TGCGCCAGCAGCCAAGATGGTCTGAGGGCTGGGACTGAAGCTTTCTTT.